The TCR beta chain described here comes from a study of blood T cells in healthy people across ages. PCR was performed a second time for roughly 7 to 11 cycles using a sample-barcoded 5' primer and a J-beta primer mix. A single record per CDR3 protein comes from TCRdb applying MiXCR to the 5' RACE reads. The sample lists approximately 800,000 distinct CDR3 sequences, 25% to 30% occurring once. At least 5.5 micrograms of total RNA were extracted per sample. Germline assignment: CDR1 LGHDT and CDR2 YNNKEL (reference sequence). The CDR3 is 14 amino acids. V shed 4 bases and J shed 3 bases, with 7 bases lying between them. These same records also appear under a second study, on T cells of mothers and their children. That paper notes: Mothers and children who were related shared slightly more overlap than unrelated pairs, but not significantly more.

The sequencing input was blood. This clonotype originated in a boy younger than 18 in good health. V gene TRBV3-1 combines with J gene TRBJ2-6, with unresolved D. The CDR3 nucleotides are TGTGCCAGCAGCCCCTTACATGGGGCCAACGTCCTGACTTTC. Protein sequence: CASSPLHGANVLTF.